One and the same sample provided the 29 T cell receptor beta chains below, sequenced in a study of T cell responses to AZD1222 COVID-19 vaccine. Sequenced by immunoSEQ multiplex PCR; TCRdb stores in-frame clones only, minus some. Of some 150,000 clones in the sample, approximately 90% were seen once. Sequenced here: peripheral blood, sampled on day 0 of AZD1222 vaccination. These receptor sequences come from an adult in good health.

The chain couples TRBV10-3 to TRBJ1-1; D remains ambiguous. V was cut by 2 bases and J by 0 bases, with 4 bases left in between. Germline V gives CDR1 ENHRY, CDR2 SYGVKD. This CDR3 region has 13 residues. The CDR3 loop is CAISETMNTEAFF. CDR3 DNA sequence: TGTGCCATCAGTGAGACAATGAACACTGAAGCTTTCTTT.

This chain connects TRBV19 to TRBJ1-2; D unresolved. The CDR3 sequence is 11 residues long. V lost 6 bases and J 13 bases, leaving 15 bases between the germline ends. Per germline, CDR1 LNHDA and CDR2 SQIVND (reference sequence). As DNA, the CDR3 is TGTGCCAGTAGGAAATCGGAATCCTGCACCTTC. It is translated as CASRKSESCTF.

V is TRBV4-2 and J is TRBJ2-5; TRBD1 matches 9 bases. CDR3 size: 15 residues. CDR1 is LGHNA and CDR2 is YNFKEQ in the germline V gene. V was clipped by 1 base and J by 4 bases; unmatched bases: 4. In DNA, the CDR3 is TGTGCCAGCAGCCAAGTTGAGGACAGGGGAGAGACCCAGTACTTC. It specifies CASSQVEDRGETQYF.

The V and J genes are TRBV12-5 and TRBJ1-2; tentatively, D is TRBD1 (6 bases). Germline loops: CDR1 LGHNT, CDR2 FRNRAP. The CDR3 is 17 amino acids. Trimming removed 3 bases at V and 3 bases at J, with 20 bases between. The DNA for the CDR3 is TGTGCTAGTGGTTTCTGGACAGAGCGCCTTCTAGACTATGGCTACACCTTC. It encodes CASGFWTERLLDYGYTF. Variable domain in full (rest from reference TRBV12-5 and TRBJ1-2): DARVTQTPRHKVTEMGQEVTMRCQPILGHNTVFWYRQTMMQGLELLAYFRNRAPLDDSGMPKDRFSAEMPDATLATLKIQPSEPRDSAVYFCASGFWTERLLDYGYTFGSGTRLTVV.

CDR3 nucleotide sequence: TGTGCCAGCAGCTGGGTTGACACCAACCAAGAGACCCAGTACTTC. Translating it yields CASSWVDTNQETQYF. This chain links TRBV5-6 with TRBJ2-5; D is ambiguous. Trimming stripped 3 bases from V and 0 bases from J, with 12 bases between. This CDR3 comprises 15 residues. Germline V gives CDR1 SGHDT, CDR2 YYEEEE.

This clone appeared once. The chain is built from TRBV25-1 and TRBJ2-7; D remains unclear. V was shortened by 5 bases and J by 1 base, with 15 bases between the two germline ends. This CDR3 has 15 amino acids. The germline V gene encodes CDR1 MGHDK and CDR2 SYGVNS. Written as DNA, the CDR3 is TGTGCCAGCAGTCATTTGTCCTCAGTATCCTACGAGCAGTACTTC. Protein: CASSHLSSVSYEQYF.

V usage is TRBV12-3 or TRBV12-4 and J usage is TRBJ1-2; D gene unclear. Trimming removed 5 bases from V and 4 bases from J, with 8 bases in between. This CDR3 has 12 amino acids. This chain's CDR3 is CASSVSLYGYTF. In nucleotides, the CDR3 is TGTGCCAGCAGTGTCTCGCTCTATGGCTACACCTTC.

The V and J genes are TRBV7-2 and TRBJ2-2; the match to TRBD1 covers 8 bases. Germline V gene lookup returns CDR1 SGHTA and CDR2 FQGNSA. V was pared by 4 bases and J by 5 bases, with 6 bases of the junction left unmatched. The CDR3 covers 15 residues. The CDR3 spells CASSSRGQWTGELFF. CDR3 nucleotide sequence: TGTGCCAGCAGCTCCAGGGGGCAGTGGACCGGGGAGCTGTTTTTT.

The chain combines TRBV28 with TRBJ1-1; D uncertain. The germline CDR1 and CDR2 sequences are MDHEN and SYDVKM. V was cut by 3 bases and J by 0 bases, with 8 bases left in between. CDR3 size: 14 residues. The DNA for the CDR3 is TGTGCCAGCAGTTTTTCTCGGATGAACACTGAAGCTTTCTTT. As protein: CASSFSRMNTEAFF.

V usage is TRBV5-1 and J usage is TRBJ2-5; unclear D gene. Deletions cut 0 bases from V and 3 bases from J, with 9 bases between. Germline assignment: CDR1 SGHRS and CDR2 YFSETQ. The CDR3 spans 14 residues. CDR3 sequence: CASSLVGPKETQYF. The CDR3 DNA reads TGCGCCAGCAGCTTGGTCGGGCCAAAAGAGACCCAGTACTTC.

This clone was found once. J is TRBJ1-1 and V is TRBV6-1; 8 nucleotides agree with TRBD1. Germline V gene data show CDR1 as MNHNS and CDR2 as SASEGT. V gave up 3 bases and J gave up 4 bases; unmatched junction bases: 1. The CDR3 runs to 13 residues. The CDR3 DNA is TGTGCCAGCAGTGAGGACAGGGCCACTGAAGCTTTCTTT. It specifies CASSEDRATEAFF.

This clone turned up a few times. The rearrangement uses TRBV9 and TRBJ1-6, with a possible D match to TRBD1 (6 bases). CDR3 size: 13 residues. V shed 8 bases and J shed 7 bases, with 13 bases lying between them. CDR1 is SGDLS and CDR2 is YYNGEE in the germline V gene. This CDR3 is CASLRGCNSPLHF. The CDR3 region has the DNA TGTGCCAGTCTCAGGGGATGCAATTCACCCCTCCACTTT.

The gene calls are TRBV18 and TRBJ1-3; tentative D call: TRBD1 (5 bases). V lost 2 bases, J lost 0 bases, and 11 bases lay in between. Germline-derived CDR1 and CDR2 are KGHSH and LQKENI. The CDR3 is 16 amino acids. The chain's CDR3 is CASSPSGGISGNTIYF. CDR3 DNA: TGTGCCAGCTCACCAAGCGGGGGAATCTCTGGAAACACCATATATTTT.

The chain is built from TRBV19 and TRBJ1-1, with 7 bases aligning to TRBD1. Looked up from germline, CDR1 is LNHDA and CDR2 is SQIVND (reference sequence). The CDR3 totals 15 residues. After removal of 4 bases from V and 2 bases from J, the junction contained 7 bases not matched to a gene. The CDR3 bases are TGTGCCAGTAGTAAAAACAGGGGATCCAACACTGAAGCTTTCTTT. It encodes CASSKNRGSNTEAFF.

There are a few counts of this clone. The chain carries TRBV7-9 and TRBJ2-1; D is ambiguous. The germline V gene has CDR1 SEHNR and CDR2 FQNEAQ (reference sequence). Trimming shortened V by 0 bases and J by 5 bases, and 23 bases separated the two germline ends. This CDR3 region has 19 residues. The CDR3 DNA reads as TGTGCCAGCAGCTTAGCCCGCGGACGCGCCACGGCCTACGACAATGAGCAGTTCTTC. It yields the protein CASSLARGRATAYDNEQFF.

The chain couples TRBV9 to TRBJ1-1; D is unresolved. Trimming shortened V by 2 bases and J by 3 bases, and 14 bases separated the two germline ends. Germline-derived CDR1 and CDR2 are SGDLS and YYNGEE. This CDR3 comprises 15 residues. Here the CDR3 reads CASSVQATPDTEAFF. The CDR3 DNA follows: TGTGCCAGCAGCGTTCAGGCCACCCCGGACACTGAAGCTTTCTTT. Complete variable domain (other parts from reference TRBV9 and TRBJ1-1): DSGVTQTPKHLITATGQRVTLRCSPRSGDLSVYWYQQSLDQGLQFLIQYYNGEERAKGNILERFSAQQFPDLHSELNLSSLELGDSALYFCASSVQATPDTEAFFGQGTRLTVV.

This chain joins TRBV7-2 and TRBJ2-1; D ambiguous. V was pared by 0 bases and J by 0 bases, with 6 bases between. CDR1 and CDR2 from the germline V gene are SGHTA and FQGNSA. CDR3 length equals 15 residues. This CDR3 is CASSLAASSYNEQFF. CDR3 DNA sequence: TGTGCCAGCAGCTTAGCGGCGAGCTCCTACAATGAGCAGTTCTTC.

The chain combines TRBV29-1 with TRBJ2-1, with a possible D match to TRBD2 (5 bases). The CDR3 consists of 14 residues. V was shortened by 8 bases and J by 4 bases, with 18 bases between the two germline ends. CDR1 and CDR2 (germline): SQVTM, ANQGSEA. CDR3 coding DNA: TGCAGCCTGAGGATTGCGGGCCGTTACAATGAGCAGTTCTTC. This gives the protein CSLRIAGRYNEQFF.

This clone was picked up one time. The gene calls are TRBV27 and TRBJ1-1, with D unresolved. Germline CDR1 MNHEY, CDR2 SMNVEV (reference sequence). The CDR3 runs 12 residues. V lost 4 bases, J lost 8 bases, and 11 bases lay in between. The CDR3 here is CASSWTGGEAFF. As DNA, the CDR3 is TGTGCCAGCAGTTGGACGGGCGGAGAAGCTTTCTTT.

This sequence joins TRBV6-4 and TRBJ2-7; weak D call: TRBD1 (6 bases). The CDR3 totals 14 residues. CDR1 is MRHNA, CDR2 SNTAGT, per germline. V lost 4 bases and J lost 2, with 12 bases in between. The CDR3 spells CASSVHTGPYEQYF. DNA of the CDR3: TGTGCCAGCAGTGTCCACACAGGGCCCTACGAGCAGTACTTC.

The chain couples TRBV25-1 to TRBJ1-1; TRBD1 matches 8 bases. J gave up 3 bases and V 4 bases, and 10 bases lay outside the gene matches. This CDR3 contains 16 residues. Germline V gives CDR1 MGHDK, CDR2 SYGVNS. The CDR3 loop is CASSGIPTQGDTEAFF. CDR3 sequence (DNA): TGTGCCAGCAGTGGAATCCCCACACAGGGGGACACTGAAGCTTTCTTT.

The chain has TRBV5-4 and TRBJ2-7; possible D gene TRBD1, 6 bases. The CDR3 has 12 amino acids. Germline V CDR1 and CDR2: SGHNT, YYREEE (reference sequence). The V gene lost 0 bases and the J gene lost 7 bases, with 8 bases spanning the gap. The CDR3 nucleotides are TGTGCCAGCAGCTTGGGGGGGCCTGAGCAGTACTTC. Amino acid sequence: CASSLGGPEQYF.

The V gene is TRBV5-4, the J gene TRBJ2-3, with 12 nucleotides matching TRBD1. The germline gives CDR1 SGHNT, CDR2 YYREEE (reference sequence). The junction had 5 bases not matched to a gene; V was cut back by 3 bases and J by 6 bases. The CDR3 is made up of 15 amino acids. The CDR3 spells CASSSGTGGGDTQYF. In DNA, the CDR3 is TGTGCCAGCAGCTCCGGGACAGGGGGCGGGGATACGCAGTATTTT.

The chain has TRBV7-2 and TRBJ2-7, with TRBD1 identical over 8 bases. V shed 4 bases, J shed 2 bases, and the junction held 4 bases outside the gene matches. This CDR3 spans 14 amino acids. CDR1 and CDR2 from the germline V gene are SGHTA and FQGNSA. The DNA of the CDR3 is TGTGCCAGCAGCTGGACAGGGCCCGCCTACGAGCAGTACTTC. Amino acids: CASSWTGPAYEQYF. The full variable domain, completed using reference TRBV7-2 and TRBJ2-7, is GAGVSQSPSNKVTEKGKDVELRCDPISGHTALYWYRQSLGQGLEFLIYFQGNSAPDKSGLPSDRFSAERTGGSVSTLTIQRTQQEDSAVYLCASSWTGPAYEQYFGPGTRLTVT.

The CDR3 sequence: CASSSLPHYTGELFF. Here the CDR3 DNA reads TGTGCCAGCAGCTCGCTTCCTCACTACACCGGGGAGCTGTTTTTT. V usage is TRBV7-6 and J usage is TRBJ2-2, with no clear D. The CDR3 sequence is 15 residues long. From germline, CDR1 is SGHVS and CDR2 FNYEAQ. Trimming left V 4 bases short and J 3 bases short, with 12 bases between.

The V gene is TRBV6-1, the J gene TRBJ1-2; 8 bases are a match to TRBD1. The germline gives CDR1 MNHNS, CDR2 SASEGT. Trimming removed 0 bases from V and 8 bases from J; junction bases left unmatched: 11. The CDR3 is 16 amino acids. Written as DNA, the CDR3 is TGTGCCAGCAGTGAAGCGCTGACAGGGGCCATAAGGGGCTACACCTTC. Protein sequence: CASSEALTGAIRGYTF.

This chain connects TRBV4-3 to TRBJ2-1; 15 nucleotides line up with TRBD2. This CDR3 region has 16 residues. The trim removed 4 bases at V and 5 bases at J, leaving 3 bases unmatched. Germline V gene lookup returns CDR1 LGHNA and CDR2 YSLEER. DNA of the CDR3: TGCGCCAGCAGCCCGGGACTAGCGGGAGGTGACAATGAGCAGTTCTTC. Residues: CASSPGLAGGDNEQFF.

J is TRBJ2-1 and V is TRBV7-9; no reliable D call. With 1 base removed from V and 5 bases from J, the gap between germline ends came to 12 bases. This CDR3 contains 15 residues. CDR1 is SEHNR, CDR2 FQNEAQ, per germline (reference sequence). The CDR3 region has the DNA TGTGCCAGCAGCTTAGAGGGCGGAACCGACAATGAGCAGTTCTTC. Amino acid sequence: CASSLEGGTDNEQFF.

V usage is TRBV13 and J usage is TRBJ1-2; 9 bases agree with TRBD1. Trimming cost V 7 bases and J 3 bases; bases outside gene matches: 6. The CDR3 has 14 amino acids. Germline CDR1 and CDR2: PRHDT and FYEKMQ (reference sequence). The CDR3 nucleotides are TGTGCCAGCACCATGGACAGGGGAGACTATGGCTACACCTTC. Encoded protein: CASTMDRGDYGYTF. Full variable domain (remainder filled in from reference TRBV13 and TRBJ1-2): AAGVIQSPRHLIKEKRETATLKCYPIPRHDTVYWYQQGPGQDPQFLISFYEKMQSDKGSIPDRFSAQQFSDYHSELNMSSLELGDSALYFCASTMDRGDYGYTFGSGTRLTVV.